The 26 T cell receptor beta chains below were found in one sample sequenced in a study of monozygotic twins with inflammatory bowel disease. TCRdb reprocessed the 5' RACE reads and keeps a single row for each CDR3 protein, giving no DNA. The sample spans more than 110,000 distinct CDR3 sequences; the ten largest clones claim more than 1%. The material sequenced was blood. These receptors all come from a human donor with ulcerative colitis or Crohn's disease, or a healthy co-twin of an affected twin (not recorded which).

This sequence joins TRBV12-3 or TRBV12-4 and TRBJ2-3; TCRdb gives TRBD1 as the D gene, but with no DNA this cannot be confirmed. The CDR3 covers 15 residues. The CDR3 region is CASSLGTKPSDTQYF.

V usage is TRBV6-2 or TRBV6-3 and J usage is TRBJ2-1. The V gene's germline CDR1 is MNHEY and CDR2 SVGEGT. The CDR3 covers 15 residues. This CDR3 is CASSEGYSNYNEQFF.

CDR3 in amino acids: CASSLRGQISTQYF. This chain uses TRBV6-6 with TRBJ2-5; TCRdb selects TRBD1, and the lack of DNA leaves this call unchecked. Germline V lookup: CDR1 MNHNY, CDR2 SVGAGI (reference sequence). CDR3 length: 14 amino acids.

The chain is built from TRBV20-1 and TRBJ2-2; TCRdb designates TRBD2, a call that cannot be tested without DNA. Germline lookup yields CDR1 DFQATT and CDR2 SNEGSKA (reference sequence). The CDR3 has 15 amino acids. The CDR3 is CSAPTGRGRTGELFF.

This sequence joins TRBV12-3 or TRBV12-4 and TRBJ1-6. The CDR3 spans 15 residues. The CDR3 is CASSFRSSYNSPLHF.

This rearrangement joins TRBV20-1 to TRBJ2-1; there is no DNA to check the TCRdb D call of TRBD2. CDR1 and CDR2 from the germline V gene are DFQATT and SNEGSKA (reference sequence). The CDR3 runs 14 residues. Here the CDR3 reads CSAHGLADYNEQFF.

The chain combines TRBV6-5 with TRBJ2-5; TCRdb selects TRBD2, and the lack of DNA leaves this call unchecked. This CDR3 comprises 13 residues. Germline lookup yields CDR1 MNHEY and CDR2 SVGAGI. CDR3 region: CASSPGLAETQYF.

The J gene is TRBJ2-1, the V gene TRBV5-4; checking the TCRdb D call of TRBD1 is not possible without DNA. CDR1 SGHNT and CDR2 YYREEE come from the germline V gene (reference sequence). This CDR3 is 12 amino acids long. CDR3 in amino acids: CASSHRGSEQFF.

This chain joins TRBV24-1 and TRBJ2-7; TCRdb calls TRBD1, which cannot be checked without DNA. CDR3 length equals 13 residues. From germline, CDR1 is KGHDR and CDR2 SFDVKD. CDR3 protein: CATSDHGQGEQYF.

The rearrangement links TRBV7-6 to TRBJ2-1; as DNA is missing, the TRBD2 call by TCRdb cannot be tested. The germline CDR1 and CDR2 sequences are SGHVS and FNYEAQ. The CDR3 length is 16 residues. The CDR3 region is CASSLDGLAAQGEQFF.

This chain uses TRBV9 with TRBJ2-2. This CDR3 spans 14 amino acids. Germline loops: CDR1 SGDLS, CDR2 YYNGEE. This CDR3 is CASSVATNTGELFF. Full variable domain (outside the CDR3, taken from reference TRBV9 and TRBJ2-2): DSGVTQTPKHLITATGQRVTLRCSPRSGDLSVYWYQQSLDQGLQFLIQYYNGEERAKGNILERFSAQQFPDLHSELNLSSLELGDSALYFCASSVATNTGELFFGEGSRLTVL.

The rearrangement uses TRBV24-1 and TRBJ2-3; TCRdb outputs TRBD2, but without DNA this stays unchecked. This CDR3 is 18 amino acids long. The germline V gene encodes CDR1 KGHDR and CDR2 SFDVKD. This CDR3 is CATSDRDGTSGSTDTQYF.

The CDR3 sequence: CSALGPGLKNQPQHF. This chain connects TRBV20-1 to TRBJ1-5. The germline CDR1 and CDR2 sequences are DFQATT and SNEGSKA (reference sequence). This CDR3 is built from 15 residues.

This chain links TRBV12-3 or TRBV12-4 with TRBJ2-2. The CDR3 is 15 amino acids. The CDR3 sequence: CASSLGSHPTGELFF.

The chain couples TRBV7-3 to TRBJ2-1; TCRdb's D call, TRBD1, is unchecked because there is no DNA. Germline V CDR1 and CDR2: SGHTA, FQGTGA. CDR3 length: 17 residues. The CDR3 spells CASSPRDRSSSYNEQFF.

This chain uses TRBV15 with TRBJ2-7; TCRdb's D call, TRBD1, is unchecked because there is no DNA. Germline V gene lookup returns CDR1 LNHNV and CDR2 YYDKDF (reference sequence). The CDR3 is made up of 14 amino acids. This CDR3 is CATSRNRGIYEQYF. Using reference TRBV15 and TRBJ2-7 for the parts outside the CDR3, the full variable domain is DAMVIQNPRYQVTQFGKPVTLSCSQTLNHNVMYWYQQKSSQAPKLLFHYYDKDFNNEADTPDNFQSRRPNTSFCFLDIRSPGLGDTAMYLCATSRNRGIYEQYFGPGTRLTVT.

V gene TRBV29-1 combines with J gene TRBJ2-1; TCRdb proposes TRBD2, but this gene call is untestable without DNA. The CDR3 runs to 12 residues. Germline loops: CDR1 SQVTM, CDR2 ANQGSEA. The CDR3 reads CSVAGLTNEQFF.

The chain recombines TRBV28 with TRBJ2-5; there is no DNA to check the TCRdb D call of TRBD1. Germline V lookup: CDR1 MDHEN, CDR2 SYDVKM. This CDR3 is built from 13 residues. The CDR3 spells CASSSGGEETQYF.

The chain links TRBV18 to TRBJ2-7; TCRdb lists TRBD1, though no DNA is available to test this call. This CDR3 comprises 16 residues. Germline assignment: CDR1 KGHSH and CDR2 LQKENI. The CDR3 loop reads CASSPAPGQGTYEQYF.

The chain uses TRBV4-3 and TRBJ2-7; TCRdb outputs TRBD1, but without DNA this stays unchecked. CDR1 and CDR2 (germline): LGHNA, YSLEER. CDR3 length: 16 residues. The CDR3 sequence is CASSQDLGQPSYEQYF.

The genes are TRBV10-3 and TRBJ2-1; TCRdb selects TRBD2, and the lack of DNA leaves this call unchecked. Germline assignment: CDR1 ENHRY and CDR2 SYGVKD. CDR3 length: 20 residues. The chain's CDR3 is CAITNTGVASGRNSYNEQFF.

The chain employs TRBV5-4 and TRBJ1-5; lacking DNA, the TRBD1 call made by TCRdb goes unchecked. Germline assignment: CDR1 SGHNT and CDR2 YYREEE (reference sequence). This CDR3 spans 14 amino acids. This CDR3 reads CASSNMGGNQPQHF.

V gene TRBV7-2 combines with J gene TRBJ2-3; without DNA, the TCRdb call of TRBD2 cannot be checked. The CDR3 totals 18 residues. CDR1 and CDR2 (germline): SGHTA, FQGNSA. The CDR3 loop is CASSLAGAAEPGPDTQYF.

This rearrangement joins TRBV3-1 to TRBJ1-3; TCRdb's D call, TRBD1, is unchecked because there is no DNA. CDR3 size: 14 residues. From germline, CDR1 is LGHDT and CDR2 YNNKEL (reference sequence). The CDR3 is CASRGRGDGNTIYF. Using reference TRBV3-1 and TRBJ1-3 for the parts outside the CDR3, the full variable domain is DTAVSQTPKYLVTQMGNDKSIKCEQNLGHDTMYWYKQDSKKFLKIMFSYNNKELIINETVPNRFSPKSPDKAHLNLHINSLELGDSAVYFCASRGRGDGNTIYFGEGSWLTVV.

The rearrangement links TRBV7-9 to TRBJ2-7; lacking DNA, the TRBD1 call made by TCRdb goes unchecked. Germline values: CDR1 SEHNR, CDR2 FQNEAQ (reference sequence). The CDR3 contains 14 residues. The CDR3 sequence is CASSLSQGAYEQYF. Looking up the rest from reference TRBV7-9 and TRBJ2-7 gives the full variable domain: DTGVSQNPRHKITKRGQNVTFRCDPISEHNRLYWYRQTLGQGPEFLTYFQNEAQLEKSRLLSDRFSAERPKGSFSTLEIQRTEQGDSAMYLCASSLSQGAYEQYFGPGTRLTVT.

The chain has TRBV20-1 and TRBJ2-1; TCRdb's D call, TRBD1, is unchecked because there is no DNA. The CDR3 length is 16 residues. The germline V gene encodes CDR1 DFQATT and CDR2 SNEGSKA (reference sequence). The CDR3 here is CSARARRDRFWDEQFF.